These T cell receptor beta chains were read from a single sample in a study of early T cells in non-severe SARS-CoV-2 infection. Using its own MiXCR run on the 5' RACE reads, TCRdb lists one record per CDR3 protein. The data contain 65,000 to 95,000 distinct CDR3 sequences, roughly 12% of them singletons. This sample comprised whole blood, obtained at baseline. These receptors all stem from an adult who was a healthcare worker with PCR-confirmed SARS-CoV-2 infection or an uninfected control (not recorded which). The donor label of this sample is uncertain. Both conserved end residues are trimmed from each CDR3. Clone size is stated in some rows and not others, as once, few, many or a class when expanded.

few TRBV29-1 SEGQGRTEAF
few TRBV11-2 ASSLAGARINTEAF
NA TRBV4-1 ASSLSSGEQY
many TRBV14 ASSWAVNTGELF
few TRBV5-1 ASSDNRDGALKTQY
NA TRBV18 ASSPPSVSGNTIY
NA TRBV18 ASSQGLGSTDTQY
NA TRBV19 ASSHSTGYGYT
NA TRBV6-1 ASILYGTGGNSGNTIY
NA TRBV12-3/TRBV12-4 ASSFTWEQF
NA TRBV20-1 SARKFTSGSTDTQY
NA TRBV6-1 ASSLLLETYEQY
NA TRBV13 ASSYYPQRNYGYT
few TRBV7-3 ASSLSRNTEAF
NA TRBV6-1 ASLVGGLTEAF
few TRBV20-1 SASLLTDTGGYT
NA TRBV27 ASSLSGFGYGYT
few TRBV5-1 ASSLAGMALAGNEQY
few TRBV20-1 SAIGTSGISYEQY
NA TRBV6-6 ASSPLNRVNQPQH
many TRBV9 ASSAQGAVEKLF
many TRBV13 ASSLRKIAGNEQY
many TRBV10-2 ASMRALGETQY
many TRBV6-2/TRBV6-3 ASSRDGYNEQF
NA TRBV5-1 ASNYRVGYEQY
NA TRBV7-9 ASSFFITEAF
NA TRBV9 ASSVALRGLTGELF
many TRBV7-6 ASSSKLNTGELF
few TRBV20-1 SARDGGGVYNEQF
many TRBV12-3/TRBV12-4 ASSSGREKLF
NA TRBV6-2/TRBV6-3 ASSYSLGSGAKNIQY
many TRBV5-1 ASSSQGGDTQY
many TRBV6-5 ASSLGHRTDTQY
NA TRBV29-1 SVGDGEPQH
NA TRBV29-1 SVTRPK
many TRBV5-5 ASSLPGREQF
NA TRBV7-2 ASSPAGRHTDTQY
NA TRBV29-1 SAGTGGDYEQY
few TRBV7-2 ASSIPSGGAETQY
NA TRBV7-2 ASSFEYFVGGQQETQY
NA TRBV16 ASSPSRGYT
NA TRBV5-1 ASSPNTGFANEQF
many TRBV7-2 ASSLASGTDTQY
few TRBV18 ASSPGTAVRGNTIY
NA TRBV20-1 SAKLLAGGTDTQY
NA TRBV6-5 ASSYSQEENSPLH
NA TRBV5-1 ASSPLTGATEAF
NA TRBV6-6 ASSLRLAGAEETQY
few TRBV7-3 ASSLHTDTQY
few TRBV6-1 ASSVRVSYGYT